A selection of T cell receptor beta chains follows, all from one sample in a study of blood T cell repertoires in COVID-19. Using immunoSEQ multiplex PCR, the repertoire was profiled, and TCRdb retains in-frame clones only, with some absent. This table holds hundreds of thousands of clones, 65% to 90% found once. Sequenced: peripheral blood. The receptors stem from a woman aged 70-85 years with COVID-19, enrolled during active disease. Each CDR3 is given without its conserved first and last residue. The order of the fields is J gene, V gene, CDR3 protein.

>TRBJ1-2|TRBV28
ASSLNRLLGGYT
>TRBJ1-6|TRBV2
ASMVWLSSPLH
>TRBJ1-6|TRBV6-5
ASSYTDRASSPLH
>TRBJ2-5|TRBV10-3
AISGGGQETQY
>TRBJ1-1|TRBV5-6
ASQSAGVTEAF
>TRBJ1-1|TRBV29-1
SVTGRSNTEAF
>TRBJ1-1|TRBV18
ASSPDTDEAF
>TRBJ2-7|TRBV11-3
ASSYGDTFYEQY
>TRBJ1-3|TRBV19
ATIRQGAGNTIY
>TRBJ1-1|TRBV10-3
AIRTGDTEAF
>TRBJ2-3|TRBV28
ASSFRGSTDTQY
>TRBJ2-5|TRBV19
ASSMTSGGWETQY
>TRBJ2-7|TRBV6-2/TRBV6-3
ASSEGQENYEQY
>TRBJ1-1|TRBV5-5
ASSLGQGRTEAF
>TRBJ2-2|TRBV5-1
ASSNSANTGELF
>TRBJ2-1|TRBV9
ASSAGGSSYNEQF